This T cell receptor beta chain was recorded in a study of neurological immune-mediated disorders. Study outcomes and limitations: Patients with HTLV-1-associated myelopathy had the highest level of TCR clonal expansion, whereas patients with multiple sclerosis had the lowest level, falling beneath the level found in healthy controls.

TCRdb ran MiXCR on the 5' RACE reads and lists one entry per CDR3 protein. The sample has about 45,000 distinct CDR3 sequences; roughly 14% are singletons. The sample's time point: longitudinal time-point 3. The table lists this clonotype with a count of one. Antigen unknown. V shed 7 bases and J shed 8 bases, with 23 bases lying between them. This CDR3 has 14 residues. Looked up from germline, CDR1 is GTSNPN and CDR2 is SVGIG (reference sequence). The clonotype comes from a man aged 25 to 45 in good health. The sample was PBMCs. This rearrangement joins TRBV30 to TRBJ1-1; D might be TRBD1 (5 bases). CDR3 nucleotide sequence: TGTGCCTTGAGCCCGGGACGTCTCTTGCGAGAAGCTTTCTTT. Amino acids: CALSPGRLLREAFF.